This TCR beta chain was sequenced during a study of Ad26.COV2.S vaccination and SARS-CoV-2 variants. The overall study: A participant enrolled in the COV1001 Ad26.COV2.S trial arm provided the sample.

Some clones are missing from TCRdb's copy, which holds only in-frame ones; the method was immunoSEQ multiplex PCR. This sample yields some 330,000 clones, of which 85% to 90% are seen a single time; 5% to 6.5% belongs to the top ten. Germline assignment: CDR1 SGHTA and CDR2 FQGNSA. The CDR3 consists of 19 residues. V trimming: 5 bases; J trimming: 4 bases; junction bases outside the gene matches: 13. Stated treatment: approximately 18 received Ad26.COV2.S at low or high dose, single or two shots; about 5 received placebo; per-sample allocation not given. Sampling occurred on day 63 after the first vaccine or placebo injection.

The rearrangement uses TRBV7-2 and TRBJ2-3, with TRBD2 matching over 15 bases. The receptor was isolated from a person aged 18 to 59 who received the Ad26.COV2.S COVID-19 vaccine or a placebo. The starting material was peripheral blood, obtained in a trial of Ad26.COV2.S vaccine versus placebo. For the CDR3, the DNA is TGTGCCAGCAGCGGCCGGACTAGCGGGGGGGCCCTGAAGTCAGATACGCAGTATTTT. Its protein product is CASSGRTSGGALKSDTQYF.